This T cell receptor (beta chain) was captured in a study of cytotoxic CD8 clonotypes in ibrutinib-treated CLL. The study's findings and limits: Samples from sustained-remission and progressing patients were taken at different times. Clonality went up at the time of ibrutinib response, stayed stable in sustained remission, and later dropped back toward its baseline level at progression.

Germline V gene data show CDR1 as LNHDA and CDR2 as SQIVND (reference sequence). V was trimmed by 7 bases and J by 7 bases, leaving 20 bases between them. The CDR3 sequence is 15 residues long. Turning to this clone: Antigen: not known.

TCRdb's copy holds only in-frame clones and misses some; the assay was immunoSEQ multiplex PCR. Of 20,000 to 30,000 clones listed, about two thirds are singletons. J is TRBJ2-1 and V is TRBV19, with D possibly TRBD2 on 6 matching bases. This TCR was sampled from a human donor with chronic lymphocytic leukemia. This specimen consisted of PBMCs, obtained after 24 months of ibrutinib treatment. The CDR3 sequence is CASTIGTPGRNEQFF. In DNA, the CDR3 is TGTGCCAGTACCATAGGGACCCCCGGGAGAAATGAGCAGTTCTTC.